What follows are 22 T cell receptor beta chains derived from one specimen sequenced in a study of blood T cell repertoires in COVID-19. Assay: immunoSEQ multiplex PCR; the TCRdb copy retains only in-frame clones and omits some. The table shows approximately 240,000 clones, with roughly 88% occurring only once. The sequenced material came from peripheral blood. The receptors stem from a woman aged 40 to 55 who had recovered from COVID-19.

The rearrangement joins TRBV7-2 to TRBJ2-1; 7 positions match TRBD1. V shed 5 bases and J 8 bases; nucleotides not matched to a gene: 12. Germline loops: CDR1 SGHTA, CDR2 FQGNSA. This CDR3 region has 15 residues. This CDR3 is CASSTRMTGIDEQFF. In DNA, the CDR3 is TGTGCCAGCAGCACCAGGATGACAGGGATCGATGAGCAGTTCTTC.

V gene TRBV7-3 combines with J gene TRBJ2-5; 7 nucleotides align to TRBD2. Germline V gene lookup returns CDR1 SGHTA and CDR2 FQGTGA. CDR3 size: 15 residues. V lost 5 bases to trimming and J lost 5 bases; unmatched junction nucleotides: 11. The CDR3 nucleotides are TGTGCCAGCAGCCTACGCCCGGGGGGATTGGAGACCCAGTACTTC. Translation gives CASSLRPGGLETQYF.

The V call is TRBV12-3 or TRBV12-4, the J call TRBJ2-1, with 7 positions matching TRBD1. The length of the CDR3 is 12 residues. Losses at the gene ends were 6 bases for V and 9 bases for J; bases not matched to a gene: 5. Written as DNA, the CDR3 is TGTGCCAGCAGGAAGGGGGCGGGTGAGCAGTTCTTC. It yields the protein CASRKGAGEQFF.

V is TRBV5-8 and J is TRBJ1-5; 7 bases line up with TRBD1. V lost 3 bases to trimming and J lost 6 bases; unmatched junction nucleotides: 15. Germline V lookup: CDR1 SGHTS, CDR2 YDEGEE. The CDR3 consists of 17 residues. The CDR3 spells CASSYTKGSQGGQPQHF. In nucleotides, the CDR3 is TGTGCCAGCAGCTATACAAAGGGGAGCCAGGGGGGTCAGCCCCAGCATTTT.

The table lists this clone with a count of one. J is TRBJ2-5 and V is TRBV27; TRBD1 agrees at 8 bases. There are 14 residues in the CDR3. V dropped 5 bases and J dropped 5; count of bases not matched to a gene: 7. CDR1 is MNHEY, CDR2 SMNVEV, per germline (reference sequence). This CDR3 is CASSPWDRMETQYF. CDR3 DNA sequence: TGTGCCAGCAGTCCGTGGGACAGGATGGAGACCCAGTACTTC.

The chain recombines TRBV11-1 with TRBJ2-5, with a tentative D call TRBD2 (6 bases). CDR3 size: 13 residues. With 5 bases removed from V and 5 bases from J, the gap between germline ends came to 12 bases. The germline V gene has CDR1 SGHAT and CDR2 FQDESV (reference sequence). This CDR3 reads CASSPGLWETQYF. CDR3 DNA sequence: TGTGCCAGCAGCCCCGGACTATGGGAGACCCAGTACTTC.

This CDR3 reads CASSIQFTGGNYGYTF. The DNA of the CDR3 is TGTGCCAGTAGTATCCAATTTACAGGGGGCAACTATGGCTACACCTTC. The rearrangement joins TRBV19 to TRBJ1-2; TRBD1 matches at 9 bases. From germline, CDR1 is LNHDA and CDR2 SQIVND (reference sequence). The CDR3 consists of 16 residues. Unmatched junction bases numbered 7, after V lost 3 bases and J lost 2 bases.

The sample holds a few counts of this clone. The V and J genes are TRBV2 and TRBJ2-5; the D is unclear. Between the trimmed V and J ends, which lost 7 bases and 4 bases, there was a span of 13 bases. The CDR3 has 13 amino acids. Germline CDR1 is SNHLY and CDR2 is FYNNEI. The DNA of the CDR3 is TGTGCCAGCATAGAGACTCGCCTAGAGACCCAGTACTTC. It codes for CASIETRLETQYF.

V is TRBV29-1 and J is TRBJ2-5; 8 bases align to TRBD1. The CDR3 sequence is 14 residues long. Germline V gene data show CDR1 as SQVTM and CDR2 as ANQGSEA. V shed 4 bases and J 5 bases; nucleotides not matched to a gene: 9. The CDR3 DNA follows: TGCAGCGTTGTCGGACAGGGTTCGCTCGAGACCCAGTACTTC. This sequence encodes CSVVGQGSLETQYF.

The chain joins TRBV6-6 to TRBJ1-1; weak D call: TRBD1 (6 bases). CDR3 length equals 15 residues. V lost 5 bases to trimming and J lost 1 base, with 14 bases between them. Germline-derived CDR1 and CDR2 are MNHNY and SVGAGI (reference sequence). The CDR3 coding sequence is TGTGCCAGCAGTACTGACAGGTCAGGGAACACTGAAGCTTTCTTT. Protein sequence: CASSTDRSGNTEAFF.

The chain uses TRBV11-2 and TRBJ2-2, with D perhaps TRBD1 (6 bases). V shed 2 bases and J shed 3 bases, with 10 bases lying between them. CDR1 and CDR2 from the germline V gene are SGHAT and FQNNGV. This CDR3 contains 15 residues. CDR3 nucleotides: TGTGCCAGCAGCTTAATGGGGGCTGACACCGGGGAGCTGTTTTTT. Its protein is CASSLMGADTGELFF.

The CDR3 is CASSPGQIYGYTF. The CDR3 nucleotides are TGTGCCAGCAGTCCGGGACAAATATATGGCTACACCTTC. The rearrangement uses TRBV27 and TRBJ1-2, with a possible D match to TRBD1 (6 bases). This CDR3 contains 13 residues. The V end lost 5 bases, the J end lost 5 bases, and 12 bases lay between the germline ends. Per the germline V gene, CDR1 is MNHEY and CDR2 is SMNVEV (reference sequence).

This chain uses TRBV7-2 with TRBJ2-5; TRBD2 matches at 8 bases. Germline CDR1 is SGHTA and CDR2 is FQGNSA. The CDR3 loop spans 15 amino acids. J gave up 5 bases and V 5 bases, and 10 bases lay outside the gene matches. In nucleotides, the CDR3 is TGTGCCAGCAGCGATCAGGCGGGGGGCCGGGAGACCCAGTACTTC. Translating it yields CASSDQAGGRETQYF.

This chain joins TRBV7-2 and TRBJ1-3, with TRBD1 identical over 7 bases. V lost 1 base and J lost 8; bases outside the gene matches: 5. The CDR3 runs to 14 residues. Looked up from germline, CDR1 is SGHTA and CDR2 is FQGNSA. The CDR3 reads CASSLGYRGDTIYF. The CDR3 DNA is TGTGCCAGCAGCTTAGGGTACAGGGGTGACACCATATATTTT.

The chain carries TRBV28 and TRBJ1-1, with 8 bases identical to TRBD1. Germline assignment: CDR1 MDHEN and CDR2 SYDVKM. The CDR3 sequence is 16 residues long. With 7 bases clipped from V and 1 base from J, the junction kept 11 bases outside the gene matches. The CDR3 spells CASKETGGIKNTEAFF. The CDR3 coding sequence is TGTGCCAGCAAAGAAACAGGGGGGATTAAGAACACTGAAGCTTTCTTT.

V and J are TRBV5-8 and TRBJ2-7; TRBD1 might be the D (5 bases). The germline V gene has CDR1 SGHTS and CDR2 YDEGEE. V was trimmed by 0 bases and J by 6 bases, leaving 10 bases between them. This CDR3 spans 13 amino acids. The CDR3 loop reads CASSLVRRVEQYF. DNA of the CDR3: TGTGCCAGCAGCTTGGTCCGCAGGGTCGAGCAGTACTTC.

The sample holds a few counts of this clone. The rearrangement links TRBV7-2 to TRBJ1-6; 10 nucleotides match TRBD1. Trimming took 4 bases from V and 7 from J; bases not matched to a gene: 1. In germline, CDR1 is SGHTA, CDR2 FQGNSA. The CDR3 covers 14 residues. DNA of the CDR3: TGTGCCAGCAGCTCGGGACAGGGGAATTCACCCCTCCACTTT. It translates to CASSSGQGNSPLHF. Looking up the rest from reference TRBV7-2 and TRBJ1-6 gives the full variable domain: GAGVSQSPSNKVTEKGKDVELRCDPISGHTALYWYRQSLGQGLEFLIYFQGNSAPDKSGLPSDRFSAERTGGSVSTLTIQRTQQEDSAVYLCASSSGQGNSPLHFGNGTRLTVT.

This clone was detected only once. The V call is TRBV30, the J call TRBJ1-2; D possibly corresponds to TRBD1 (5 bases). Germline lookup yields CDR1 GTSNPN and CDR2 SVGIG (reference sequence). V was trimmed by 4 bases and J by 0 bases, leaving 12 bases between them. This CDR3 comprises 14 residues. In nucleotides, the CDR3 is TGTGCCTGGACCAGTACAGGTTCTAACTATGGCTACACCTTC. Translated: CAWTSTGSNYGYTF.

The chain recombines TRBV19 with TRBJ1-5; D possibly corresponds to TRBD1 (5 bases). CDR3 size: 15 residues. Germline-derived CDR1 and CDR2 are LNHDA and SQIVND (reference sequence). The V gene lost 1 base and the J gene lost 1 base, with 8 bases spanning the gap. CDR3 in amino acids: CASSIGPGSNQPQHF. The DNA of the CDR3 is TGTGCCAGTAGTATAGGGCCAGGGAGCAATCAGCCCCAGCATTTT.

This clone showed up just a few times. The CDR3 protein is CASSIGGTFEQFF. In DNA, the CDR3 is TGTGCCAGTAGTATCGGGGGGACGTTTGAGCAGTTCTTC. V usage is TRBV19 and J usage is TRBJ2-1, with 7 positions matching TRBD2. V dropped 3 bases and J dropped 9; count of bases not matched to a gene: 5. Germline lookup yields CDR1 LNHDA and CDR2 SQIVND (reference sequence). This CDR3 has 13 amino acids.

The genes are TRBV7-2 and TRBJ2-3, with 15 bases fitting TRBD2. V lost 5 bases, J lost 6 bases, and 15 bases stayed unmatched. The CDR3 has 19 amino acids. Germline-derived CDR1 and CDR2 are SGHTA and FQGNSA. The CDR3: CASSPGLAGGSLSLDTQYF. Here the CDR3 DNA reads TGTGCCAGCAGCCCGGGACTAGCGGGGGGCTCGTTATCGTTGGATACGCAGTATTTT.

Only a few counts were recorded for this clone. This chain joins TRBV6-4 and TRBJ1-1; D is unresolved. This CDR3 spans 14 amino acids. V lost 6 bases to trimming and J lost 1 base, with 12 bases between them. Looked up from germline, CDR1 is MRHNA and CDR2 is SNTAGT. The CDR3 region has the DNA TGTGCCAGCAGCCTCAATGCGGGGAACACTGAAGCTTTCTTT. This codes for CASSLNAGNTEAFF.